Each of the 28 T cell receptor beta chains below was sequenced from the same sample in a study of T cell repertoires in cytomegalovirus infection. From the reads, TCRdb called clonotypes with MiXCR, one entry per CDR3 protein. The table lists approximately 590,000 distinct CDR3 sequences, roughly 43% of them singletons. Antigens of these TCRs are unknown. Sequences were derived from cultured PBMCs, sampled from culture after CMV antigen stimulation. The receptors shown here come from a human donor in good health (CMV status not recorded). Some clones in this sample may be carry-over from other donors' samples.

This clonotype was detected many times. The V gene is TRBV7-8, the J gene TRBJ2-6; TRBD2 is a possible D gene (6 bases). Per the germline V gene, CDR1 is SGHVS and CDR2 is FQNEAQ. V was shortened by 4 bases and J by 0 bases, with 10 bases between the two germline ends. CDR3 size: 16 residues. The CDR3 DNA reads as TGTGCCAGCAGCTCACGGGGGAACTCTGGGGCCAACGTCCTGACTTTC. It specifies CASSSRGNSGANVLTF.

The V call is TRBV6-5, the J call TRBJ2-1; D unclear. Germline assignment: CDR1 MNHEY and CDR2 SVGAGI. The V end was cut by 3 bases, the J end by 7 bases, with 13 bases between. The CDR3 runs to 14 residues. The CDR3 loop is CASSYGRLLNEQFF. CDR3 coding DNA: TGTGCCAGCAGTTATGGTAGGCTGTTAAATGAGCAGTTCTTC.

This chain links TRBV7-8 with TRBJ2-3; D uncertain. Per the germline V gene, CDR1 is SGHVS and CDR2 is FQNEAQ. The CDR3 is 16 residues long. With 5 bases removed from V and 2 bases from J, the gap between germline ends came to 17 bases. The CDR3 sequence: CASSPQPGPHTDTQYF. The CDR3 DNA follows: TGTGCCAGCAGCCCGCAGCCCGGACCACACACAGATACGCAGTATTTT.

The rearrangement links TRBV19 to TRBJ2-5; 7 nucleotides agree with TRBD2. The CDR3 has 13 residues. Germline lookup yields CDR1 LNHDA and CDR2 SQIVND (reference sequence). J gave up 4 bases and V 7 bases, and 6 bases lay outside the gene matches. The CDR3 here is CASTTGGRETQYF. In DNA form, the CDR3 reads TGTGCCAGTACTACGGGCGGGAGAGAGACCCAGTACTTC.

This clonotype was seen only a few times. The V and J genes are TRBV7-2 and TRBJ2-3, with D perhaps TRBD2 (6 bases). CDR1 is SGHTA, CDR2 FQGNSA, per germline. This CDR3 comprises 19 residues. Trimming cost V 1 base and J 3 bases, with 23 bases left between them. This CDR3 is CASSLGPPSRLVGTDTQYF. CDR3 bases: TGTGCCAGCAGCTTAGGCCCCCCATCACGACTAGTTGGAACAGATACGCAGTATTTT.

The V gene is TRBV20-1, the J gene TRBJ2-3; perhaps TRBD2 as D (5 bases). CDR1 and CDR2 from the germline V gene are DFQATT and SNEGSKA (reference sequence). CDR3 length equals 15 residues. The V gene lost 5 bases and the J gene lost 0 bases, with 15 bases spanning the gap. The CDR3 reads CSAFTGIRSTDTQYF. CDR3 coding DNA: TGCAGTGCTTTCACCGGGATCAGAAGCACAGATACGCAGTATTTT.

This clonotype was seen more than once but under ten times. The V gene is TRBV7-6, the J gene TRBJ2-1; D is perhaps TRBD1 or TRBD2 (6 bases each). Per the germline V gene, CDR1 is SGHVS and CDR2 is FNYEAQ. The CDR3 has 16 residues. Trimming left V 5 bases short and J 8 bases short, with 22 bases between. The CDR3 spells CASSRSGASAWDEQFF. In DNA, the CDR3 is TGTGCCAGCAGCCGCTCAGGGGCTAGCGCTTGGGATGAGCAGTTCTTC.

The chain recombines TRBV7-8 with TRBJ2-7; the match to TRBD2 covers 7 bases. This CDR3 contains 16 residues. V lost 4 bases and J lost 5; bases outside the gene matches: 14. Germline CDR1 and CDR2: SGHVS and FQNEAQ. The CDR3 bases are TGTGCCAGCAGCTCCTTCCCGGGGGAGGGGCCCAACGAGCAGTACTTC. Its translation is CASSSFPGEGPNEQYF.

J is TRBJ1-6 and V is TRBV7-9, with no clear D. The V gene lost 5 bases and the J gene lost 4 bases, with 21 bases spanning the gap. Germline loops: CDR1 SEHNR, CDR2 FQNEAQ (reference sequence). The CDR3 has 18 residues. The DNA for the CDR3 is TGTGCCAGCAGCCCCAGCCTCCGGGCGCGGGGTTATAATTCACCCCTCCACTTT. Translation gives CASSPSLRARGYNSPLHF.

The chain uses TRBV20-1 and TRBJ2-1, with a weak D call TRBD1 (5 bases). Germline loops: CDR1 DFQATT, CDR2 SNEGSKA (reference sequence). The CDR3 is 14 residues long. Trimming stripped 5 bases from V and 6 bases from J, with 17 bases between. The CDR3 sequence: CSAGPGRLGNEQFF. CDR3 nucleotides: TGCAGTGCTGGGCCAGGGCGTTTAGGCAATGAGCAGTTCTTC.

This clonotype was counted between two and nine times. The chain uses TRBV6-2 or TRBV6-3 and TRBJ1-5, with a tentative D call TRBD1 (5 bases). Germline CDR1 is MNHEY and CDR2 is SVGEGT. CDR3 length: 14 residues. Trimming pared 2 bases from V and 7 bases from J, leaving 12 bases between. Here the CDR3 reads CASSYAAGNQPQHF. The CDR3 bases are TGTGCCAGCAGTTACGCGGCAGGGAACCAGCCCCAGCATTTT.

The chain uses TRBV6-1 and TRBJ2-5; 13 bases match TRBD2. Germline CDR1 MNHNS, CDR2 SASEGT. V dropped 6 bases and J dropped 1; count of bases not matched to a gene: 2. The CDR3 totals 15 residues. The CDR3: CASSGTSGVQETQYF. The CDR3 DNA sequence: TGTGCCAGCAGCGGGACTAGCGGGGTCCAAGAGACCCAGTACTTC.

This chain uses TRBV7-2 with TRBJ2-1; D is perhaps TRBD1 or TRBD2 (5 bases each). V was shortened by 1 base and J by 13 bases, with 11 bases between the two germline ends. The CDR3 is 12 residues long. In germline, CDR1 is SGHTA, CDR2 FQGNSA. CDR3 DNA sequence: TGTGCCAGCAGCTTAGGAGGGGTAGCCCAGTTCTTC. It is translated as CASSLGGVAQFF.

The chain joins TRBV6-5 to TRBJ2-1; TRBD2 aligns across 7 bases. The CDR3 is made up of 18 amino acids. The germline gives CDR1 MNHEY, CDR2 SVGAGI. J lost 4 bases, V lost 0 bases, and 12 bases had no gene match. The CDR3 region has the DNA TGTGCCAGCAGTTACTCCCGGGGAGGGCTAAGGCCGTACAATGAGCAGTTCTTC. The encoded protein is CASSYSRGGLRPYNEQFF.

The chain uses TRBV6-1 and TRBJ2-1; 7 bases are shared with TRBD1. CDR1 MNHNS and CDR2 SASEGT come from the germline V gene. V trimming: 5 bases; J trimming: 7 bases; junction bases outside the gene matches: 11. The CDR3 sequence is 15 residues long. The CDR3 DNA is TGTGCCAGCAGTCCGCAGGACAGGAGTATTAATGAGCAGTTCTTC. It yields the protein CASSPQDRSINEQFF.

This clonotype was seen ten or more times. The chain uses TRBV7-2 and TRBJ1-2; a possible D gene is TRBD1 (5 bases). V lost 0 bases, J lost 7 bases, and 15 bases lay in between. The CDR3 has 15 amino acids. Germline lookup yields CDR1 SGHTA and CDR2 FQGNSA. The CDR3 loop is CASSLAGRAGGGYTF. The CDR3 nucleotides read TGTGCCAGCAGCTTAGCCGGCAGGGCGGGTGGTGGCTACACCTTC.

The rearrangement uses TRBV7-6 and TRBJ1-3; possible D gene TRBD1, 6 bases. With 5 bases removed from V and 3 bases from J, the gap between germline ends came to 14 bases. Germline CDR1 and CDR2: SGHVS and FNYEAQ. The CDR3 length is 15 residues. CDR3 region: CASSGGGAVGNTIYF. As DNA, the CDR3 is TGTGCCAGCAGCGGAGGGGGGGCGGTTGGAAACACCATATATTTT.

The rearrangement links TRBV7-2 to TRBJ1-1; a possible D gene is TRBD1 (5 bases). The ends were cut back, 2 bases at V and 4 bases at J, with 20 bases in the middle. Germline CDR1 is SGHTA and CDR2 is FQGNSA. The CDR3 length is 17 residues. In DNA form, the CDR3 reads TGTGCCAGCAGCTTATATCGCGGGACTCTCGGGGGCACTGAAGCTTTCTTT. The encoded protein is CASSLYRGTLGGTEAFF.

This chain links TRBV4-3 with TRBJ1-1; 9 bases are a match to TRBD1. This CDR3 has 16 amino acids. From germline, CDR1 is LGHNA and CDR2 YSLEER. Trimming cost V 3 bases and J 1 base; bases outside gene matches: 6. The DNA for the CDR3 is TGCGCCAGCAGCCAGTTCCGGGGACAGGGGAACACTGAAGCTTTCTTT. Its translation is CASSQFRGQGNTEAFF.

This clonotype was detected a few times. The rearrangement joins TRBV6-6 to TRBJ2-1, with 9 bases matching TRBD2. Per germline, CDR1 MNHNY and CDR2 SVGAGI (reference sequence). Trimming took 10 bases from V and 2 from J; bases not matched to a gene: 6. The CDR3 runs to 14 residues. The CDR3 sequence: CATFIAGAYNEQFF. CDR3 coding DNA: TGTGCCACCTTCATAGCGGGAGCCTACAATGAGCAGTTCTTC.

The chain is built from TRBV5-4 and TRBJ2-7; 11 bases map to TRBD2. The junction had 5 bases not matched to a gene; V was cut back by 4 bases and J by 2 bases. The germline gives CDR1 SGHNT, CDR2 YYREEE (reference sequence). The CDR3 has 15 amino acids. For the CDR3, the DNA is TGTGCCAGCAGCCCGAGGACTAGCGGGCCCTACGAGCAGTACTTC. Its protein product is CASSPRTSGPYEQYF.

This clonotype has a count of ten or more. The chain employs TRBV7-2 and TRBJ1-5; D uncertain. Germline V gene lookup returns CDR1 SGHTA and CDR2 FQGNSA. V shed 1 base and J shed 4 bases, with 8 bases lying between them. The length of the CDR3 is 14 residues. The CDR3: CASSLGGDNQPQHF. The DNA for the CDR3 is TGTGCCAGCAGCTTAGGAGGAGATAATCAGCCCCAGCATTTT.

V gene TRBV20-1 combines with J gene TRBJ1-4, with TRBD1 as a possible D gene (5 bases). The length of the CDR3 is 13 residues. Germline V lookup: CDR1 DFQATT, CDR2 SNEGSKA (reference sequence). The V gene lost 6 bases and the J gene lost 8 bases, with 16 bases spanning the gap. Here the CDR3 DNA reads TGCAGTGCCCGAAGACCAGGGAAGGAAAAACTGTTTTTT. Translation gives CSARRPGKEKLFF.

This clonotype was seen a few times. The CDR3 loop reads CASSPGPWGQPQHF. The CDR3 DNA reads TGTGCCAGCAGCCCGGGACCGTGGGGACAGCCCCAGCATTTT. The chain uses TRBV7-8 and TRBJ1-5; a possible D gene is TRBD1 (5 bases). V dropped 5 bases and J dropped 7 bases, with 15 bases sitting between them. This CDR3 is built from 14 residues. Germline CDR1 SGHVS, CDR2 FQNEAQ.

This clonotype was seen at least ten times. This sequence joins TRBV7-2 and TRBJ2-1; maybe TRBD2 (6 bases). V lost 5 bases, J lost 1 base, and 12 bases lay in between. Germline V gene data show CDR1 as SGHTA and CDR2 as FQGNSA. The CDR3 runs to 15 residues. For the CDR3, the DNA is TGTGCCAGCAGCGCTGGGACTGTATCCTACAATGAGCAGTTCTTC. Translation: CASSAGTVSYNEQFF.

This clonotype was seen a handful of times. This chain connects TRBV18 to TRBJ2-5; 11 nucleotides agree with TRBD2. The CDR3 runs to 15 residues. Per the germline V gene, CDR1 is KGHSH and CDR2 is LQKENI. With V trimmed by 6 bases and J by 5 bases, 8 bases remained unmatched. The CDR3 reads CASSPRLAGTETQYF. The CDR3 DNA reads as TGTGCCAGCTCTCCTCGACTAGCGGGAACGGAGACCCAGTACTTC.

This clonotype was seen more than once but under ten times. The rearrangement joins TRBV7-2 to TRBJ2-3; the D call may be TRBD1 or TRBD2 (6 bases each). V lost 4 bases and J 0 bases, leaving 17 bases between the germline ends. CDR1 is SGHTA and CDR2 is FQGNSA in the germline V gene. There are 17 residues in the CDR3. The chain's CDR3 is CASSSLPGAYSTDTQYF. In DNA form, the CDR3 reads TGTGCCAGCAGCTCCCTGCCGGGGGCGTATAGCACAGATACGCAGTATTTT.

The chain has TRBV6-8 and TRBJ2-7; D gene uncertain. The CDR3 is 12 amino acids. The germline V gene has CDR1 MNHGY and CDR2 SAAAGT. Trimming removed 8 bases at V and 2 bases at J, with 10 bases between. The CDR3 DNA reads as TGTGCCAGCCTGACTGAAACCTACGAGCAGTACTTC. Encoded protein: CASLTETYEQYF.